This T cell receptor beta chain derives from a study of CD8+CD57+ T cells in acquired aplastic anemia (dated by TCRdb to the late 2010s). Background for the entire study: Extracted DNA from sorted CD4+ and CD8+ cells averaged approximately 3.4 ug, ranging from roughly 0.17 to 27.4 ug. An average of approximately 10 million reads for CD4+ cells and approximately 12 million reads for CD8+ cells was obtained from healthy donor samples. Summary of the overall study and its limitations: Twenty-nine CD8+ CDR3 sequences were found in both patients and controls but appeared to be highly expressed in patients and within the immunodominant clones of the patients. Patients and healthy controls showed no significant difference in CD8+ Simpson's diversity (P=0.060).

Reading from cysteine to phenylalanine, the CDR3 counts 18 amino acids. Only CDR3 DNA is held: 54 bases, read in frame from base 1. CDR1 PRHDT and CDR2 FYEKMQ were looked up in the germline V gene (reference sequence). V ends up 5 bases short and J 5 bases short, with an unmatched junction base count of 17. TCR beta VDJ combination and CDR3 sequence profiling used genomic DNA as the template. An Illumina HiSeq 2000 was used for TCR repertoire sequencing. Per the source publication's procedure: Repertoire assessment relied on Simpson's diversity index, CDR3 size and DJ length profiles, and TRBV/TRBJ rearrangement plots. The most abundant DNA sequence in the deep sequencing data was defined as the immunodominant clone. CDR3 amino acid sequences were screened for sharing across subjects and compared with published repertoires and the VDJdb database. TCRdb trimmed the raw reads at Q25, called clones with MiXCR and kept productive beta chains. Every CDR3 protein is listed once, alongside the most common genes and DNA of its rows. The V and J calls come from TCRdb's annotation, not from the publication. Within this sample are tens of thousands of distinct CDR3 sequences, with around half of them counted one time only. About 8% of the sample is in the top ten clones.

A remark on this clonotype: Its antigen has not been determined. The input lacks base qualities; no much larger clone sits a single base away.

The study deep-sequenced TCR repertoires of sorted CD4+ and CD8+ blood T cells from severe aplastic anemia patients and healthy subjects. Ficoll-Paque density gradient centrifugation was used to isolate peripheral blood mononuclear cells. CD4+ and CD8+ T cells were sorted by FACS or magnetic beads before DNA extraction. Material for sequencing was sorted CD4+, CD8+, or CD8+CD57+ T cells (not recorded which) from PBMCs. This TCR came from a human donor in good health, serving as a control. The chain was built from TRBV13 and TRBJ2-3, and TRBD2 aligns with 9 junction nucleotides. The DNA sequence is TGTGCCAGCAGCAAGACGGGGGGGGGACTAGCCGTGGGAGATACGCAGTATTTT. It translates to CASSKTGGGLAVGDTQYF.